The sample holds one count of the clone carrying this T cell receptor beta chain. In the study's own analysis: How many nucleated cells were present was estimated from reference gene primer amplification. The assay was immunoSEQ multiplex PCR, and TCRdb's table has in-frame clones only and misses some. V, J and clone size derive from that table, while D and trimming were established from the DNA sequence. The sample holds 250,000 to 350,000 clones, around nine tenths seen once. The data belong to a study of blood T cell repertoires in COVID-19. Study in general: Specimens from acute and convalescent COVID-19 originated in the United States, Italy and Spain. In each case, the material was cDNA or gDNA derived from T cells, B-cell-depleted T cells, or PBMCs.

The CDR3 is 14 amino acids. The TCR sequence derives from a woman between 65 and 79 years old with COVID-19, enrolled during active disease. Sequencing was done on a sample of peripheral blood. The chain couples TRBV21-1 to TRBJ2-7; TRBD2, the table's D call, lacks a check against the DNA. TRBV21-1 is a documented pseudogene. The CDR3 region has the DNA TGTGCCAGCAGCGGGGAGGGTAGCTCCTACGAGCAGTACTTC. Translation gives CASSGEGSSYEQYF.